These T cell receptor beta chains were read from a single sample in a study of blood T cell repertoires in COVID-19. The table came from immunoSEQ multiplex PCR; TCRdb's copy has only in-frame clones and leaves some out. The table shows roughly 40,000 clones, with 85% to 90% occurring only once. The sample comprised peripheral blood. The receptors originated from a man aged 70 or older with acute or convalescent COVID-19. The CDR3 runs from the conserved cysteine through the conserved F or W. D genes are given only for firm matches. Expanded clones are given a class, and other clones once, few, many or no size at all.

D gene	clone size	V gene	J gene	CDR3 protein	CDR3 DNA
TRBD1	-	TRBV7-2	TRBJ1-5	CASSAQGRQPQHF	TGTGCCAGCAGCGCACAGGGGCGCCAGCCCCAGCATTTT
TRBD1	-	TRBV11-1	TRBJ2-7	CASSIGTGGPQYF	TGTGCCAGCAGCATCGGGACAGGGGGCCCTCAGTACTTC
TRBD1	-	TRBV30	TRBJ2-5	CAWSVHRGGQETQYF	TGTGCCTGGAGTGTACACAGGGGTGGTCAAGAGACCCAGTACTTC
-	few	TRBV6-6	TRBJ1-4	CASSSGDDPRGGLFF	TGTGCCAGCAGTTCCGGGGACGACCCTCGGGGAGGACTGTTTTTT
-	-	TRBV15	TRBJ1-2	CATSRDYREGYGYTF	TGTGCCACCAGCAGAGATTACAGGGAAGGATATGGCTACACCTTC
TRBD1	-	TRBV5-5	TRBJ1-3	CASSDIRGRSGNTIYF	TGTGCCAGCAGCGACATCAGGGGGCGATCTGGAAACACCATATATTTT
TRBD1	once	TRBV15	TRBJ1-4	CATSTAGTGINFDEKLFF	TGTGCCACCAGCACTGCGGGGACAGGGATTAATTTTGATGAAAAACTGTTTTTT
-	-	TRBV4-3	TRBJ2-6	CASSIVFAGANVLTF	TGCGCCAGCAGCATCGTATTTGCTGGGGCCAACGTCCTGACTTTC
-	-	TRBV14	TRBJ1-6	CASSLERSPLHF	TGTGCCAGCAGCCTCGAACGGTCACCCCTCCACTTT
-	-	TRBV2	TRBJ1-2	CASSPLRGLTFGSTF	TGTGCCAGCAGCCCCCTAAGGGGACTGACTTTTGGGAGCACCTTC
-	-	TRBV5-4	TRBJ2-1	CASSLYVAAWQFF	TGTGCCAGCAGCTTGTACGTAGCAGCGTGGCAGTTCTTC
-	-	TRBV6-6	TRBJ2-7	CASSYEAESYEQYF	TGTGCCAGCAGTTACGAGGCGGAGTCCTACGAGCAGTACTTC
TRBD1	-	TRBV7-2	TRBJ1-1	CASSLGQAGRAFF	TGTGCCAGCAGTTTGGGACAGGCGGGACGGGCTTTCTTT
TRBD1	few	TRBV6-2/TRBV6-3	TRBJ2-6	CASSSYGTAWSSGANVLTF	TGTGCCAGCAGCAGTTACGGGACAGCCTGGAGCTCTGGGGCCAACGTCCTGACTTTC
TRBD2	-	TRBV5-6	TRBJ2-2	CASSLELAPGQTGELFF	TGTGCCAGCAGCTTGGAACTAGCGCCCGGACAAACCGGGGAGCTGTTTTTT
-	-	TRBV7-8	TRBJ1-3	CASSPDNSGNTIYF	TGTGCCAGCAGCCCGGACAACTCTGGAAACACCATATATTTT
-	once	TRBV7-2	TRBJ2-1	CASSSRGGGNSYNEQFF	TGTGCCAGCAGCTCCCGTGGGGGGGGCAATTCCTACAATGAGCAGTTCTTC
-	-	TRBV4-1	TRBJ2-1	CASSQAGSSYNEQFF	TGCGCCAGCAGCCAAGCCGGGAGCTCCTACAATGAGCAGTTCTTC
-	-	TRBV6-5	TRBJ1-5	CASSSRGYQPQHF	TGTGCCAGCAGTTCAAGGGGGTATCAGCCCCAGCATTTT
-	few	TRBV11-3	TRBJ2-3	CASSREGGGTDTQYF	TGTGCCAGCAGCCGAGAAGGTGGAGGCACAGATACGCAGTATTTT
TRBD1	-	TRBV27	TRBJ1-2	CASSLRQGGLGYTF	TGTGCCAGCAGTCTGCGACAGGGTGGACTTGGCTACACCTTC
-	-	TRBV6-5	TRBJ1-1	CASSSSPGVNTEAFF	TGTGCCAGCAGTTCCTCTCCCGGGGTGAACACTGAAGCTTTCTTT
-	few	TRBV19	TRBJ1-2	CASSTRSYGYTF	TGTGCCAGTAGTACGCGCTCTTATGGCTACACCTTC
-	-	TRBV5-1	TRBJ2-1	CASSLDSDEQFF	TGCGCCAGCAGCTTGGATTCCGATGAGCAGTTCTTC
TRBD1	-	TRBV6-1	TRBJ2-3	CASSETLGGPDTQYF	TGTGCCAGCAGTGAAACGTTAGGGGGCCCAGATACGCAGTATTTT
TRBD1	-	TRBV19	TRBJ1-4	CASKGTALAEKLFF	TGTGCCAGTAAGGGGACAGCCCTGGCGGAAAAACTGTTTTTT
-	-	TRBV29-1	TRBJ1-1	CSVEQGLNTEAFF	TGCAGCGTGGAACAGGGCCTGAACACTGAAGCTTTCTTT
TRBD2	-	TRBV2	TRBJ2-1	CASSVSGGQYNEQFF	TGTGCCAGCAGTGTTAGCGGGGGGCAATACAATGAGCAGTTCTTC